In this sample, the clone carrying this TCR beta chain turned up many times. Its cognate antigen is unknown. As part of library construction, unique molecular identifiers were attached to individual cDNA molecules. TCRdb processed the 5' RACE reads anew with MiXCR; each CDR3 protein has one entry. The sample shows approximately 34,000 distinct CDR3 sequences, roughly 5.4% of them seen only once. The data derive from a study of early T cells in non-severe SARS-CoV-2 infection. On the study more broadly: Bulk RNA isolated from unsorted whole blood underwent sequencing; chains were not paired.

The study, taken as a whole, reports: Using VDJdb, the matching emphasized anti-spike CD8 responses while missing private and CD4 specificities.

Germline assignment: CDR1 ENHRY and CDR2 SYGVKD. The length of the CDR3 is 12 residues. V was trimmed by 11 bases and J by 0 bases, leaving 10 bases between them. The sequence was collected from an adult who was a healthcare worker with PCR-confirmed SARS-CoV-2 infection or an uninfected control (not recorded which). Sequences were derived from whole blood, sampled at baseline. The chain couples TRBV10-3 to TRBJ1-1; TRBD1 might be the D (6 bases). The CDR3 region is CALRGVNTEAFF. The CDR3 DNA sequence: TGTGCCCTAAGGGGGGTGAACACTGAAGCTTTCTTT.